This T cell receptor (beta chain) was captured in a study of identifying expanded T cells in peripheral blood. Profiling relied on immunoSEQ multiplex PCR, and the TCRdb table lists in-frame clones only, not all of them. The table lists tens of thousands of clones, about 88% of them singletons. Deletions cut 1 base from V and 2 bases from J, with 21 bases between. The CDR3 is 18 residues long. Germline V gives CDR1 SGHAT, CDR2 FQNNGV. No infections or other immune events were documented during collection. This TCR was recovered from a person aged 18 to 69 in good health. This rearrangement joins TRBV11-2 to TRBJ2-7, with D tentatively TRBD1 or TRBD2 (7 bases each). The sequenced material came from blood. The CDR3 sequence is CASSLGGGGGGVPYEQYF. For the CDR3, the DNA is TGTGCCAGCAGCTTAGGAGGGGGCGGCGGGGGCGTTCCCTACGAGCAGTACTTC.